This entry is about one T cell receptor beta chain. Its specificity is unknown. The source of the sample is a study of T cell responses to AZD1222 COVID-19 vaccine. Study-level findings and limits: Repertoire sampling occurred only after the peak T cell response.

Data came from immunoSEQ multiplex PCR; TCRdb stores just in-frame clones and leaves some out. The repertoire holds about 140,000 clones, with around 90% as singletons. The TCR originated in an adult in good health. The sample in question was peripheral blood, obtained on day 0 of AZD1222 vaccination.

CDR3 in DNA: TGTGCCAGCAGTTTAAAAGGTCGCGACTATGGCTACACCTTC. Protein: CASSLKGRDYGYTF. The chain couples TRBV27 to TRBJ1-2; D ambiguous. Trimming shortened V by 2 bases and J by 3 bases, and 10 bases separated the two germline ends. Germline V CDR1 and CDR2: MNHEY, SMNVEV (reference sequence). This CDR3 is 14 amino acids long.